Each of the 16 T cell receptor beta chains below was sequenced from the same sample in a study of T cell responses to AZD1222 COVID-19 vaccine. Measured with immunoSEQ multiplex PCR; TCRdb has only the in-frame clones, and not every one. The table records roughly 98,000 clones, approximately 91% of them present only once. The material sequenced was peripheral blood, taken 28 days after the second AZD1222 dose. These TCRs come from an adult who received the AZD1222 COVID-19 vaccine.

The rearrangement joins TRBV5-1 to TRBJ2-3, with TRBD1 matching over 9 bases. Germline V gene data show CDR1 as SGHRS and CDR2 as YFSETQ. Losses at the gene ends were 0 bases for V and 5 bases for J; bases not matched to a gene: 10. There are 17 residues in the CDR3. As DNA, the CDR3 is TGCGCCAGCAGCTTGGCCTGGACAGGGGATCTGGGAGATACGCAGTATTTT. It encodes CASSLAWTGDLGDTQYF.

This clone has just one count. This rearrangement joins TRBV27 to TRBJ2-7; D is perhaps TRBD2 (6 bases). The CDR3 runs 12 residues. Germline CDR1 MNHEY, CDR2 SMNVEV (reference sequence). V was cut by 8 bases and J by 4 bases, with 12 bases left in between. The CDR3, as DNA: TGTGCCAGCGGGGCGGGGTTTTACGAGCAGTACTTC. Protein product: CASGAGFYEQYF.

A few counts support this clone. The CDR3 spells CASSEAMGRVDEQYF. In nucleotides, the CDR3 is TGTGCCAGCAGTGAAGCTATGGGCAGGGTGGACGAGCAGTACTTC. This sequence joins TRBV2 and TRBJ2-7; TRBD1 is a possible D gene (5 bases). Germline V CDR1 and CDR2: SNHLY, FYNNEI. Trimming stripped 0 bases from V and 5 bases from J, with 14 bases between. The CDR3 has 15 amino acids. Based on the CDR3 plus reference TRBV2 and TRBJ2-7, the full variable domain is EPEVTQTPSHQVTQMGQEVILRCVPISNHLYFYWYRQILGQKVEFLVSFYNNEISEKSEIFDDQFSVERPDGSNFTLKIRSTKLEDSAMYFCASSEAMGRVDEQYFGPGTRLTVT.

This clone has a single count. The gene calls are TRBV21-1 and TRBJ2-3. TRBV21-1 is given as a pseudogene. The CDR3 extends over 14 amino acids. CDR3 sequence: CASSPRGGTDTQYF. Here the CDR3 DNA reads TGTGCCAGCAGCCCCCGGGGCGGCACAGATACGCAGTATTTT.

The J gene is TRBJ1-2, the V gene TRBV28, with 10 bases identical to TRBD1. The germline V gene encodes CDR1 MDHEN and CDR2 SYDVKM. This CDR3 is built from 14 residues. Germline trimming cut 3 bases from V and 5 bases from J; bases unmatched to any gene: 3. The CDR3 spells CASSFGTGVYGYTF. CDR3 bases: TGTGCCAGCAGTTTCGGGACAGGGGTTTATGGCTACACCTTC.

As to this clone: Additional DNA sequences in this sample encode the identical CDR3. The chain employs TRBV14 and TRBJ2-6; D gene ambiguous. CDR1 SGHDN and CDR2 FVKESK come from the germline V gene. This CDR3 is built from 16 residues. The germline V and J ends were trimmed by 0 bases and 0 bases, with 6 bases remaining between them. In DNA, the CDR3 is TGTGCCAGCAGCCAAGATAGTCGCTCTGGGGCCAACGTCCTGACTTTC. This translates into CASSQDSRSGANVLTF.

The V gene is TRBV29-1, the J gene TRBJ2-1, with 9 positions matching TRBD2. J lost 2 bases, V lost 6 bases, and 5 bases had no gene match. Germline V gene data show CDR1 as SQVTM and CDR2 as ANQGSEA. This CDR3 has 14 amino acids. The CDR3 spells CSVTTSGTYNEQFF. The DNA of the CDR3 is TGCAGCGTCACGACTAGCGGCACCTACAATGAGCAGTTCTTC.

The V call is TRBV6-5, the J call TRBJ1-1; D gene unclear. With 5 bases removed from V and 13 bases from J, the gap between germline ends came to 20 bases. The CDR3 has 13 residues. The germline V gene encodes CDR1 MNHEY and CDR2 SVGAGI. CDR3 region: CASSPGVGWVGFF. DNA for the CDR3: TGTGCCAGCAGTCCCGGGGTAGGGTGGGTTGGTTTCTTT.

CDR3 protein: CATGTVGNTIYF. CDR3 nucleotide sequence: TGTGCCACCGGGACGGTTGGAAACACCATATATTTT. The chain couples TRBV27 to TRBJ1-3; TRBD1 might be the D (5 bases). V lost 10 bases to trimming and J lost 3 bases, with 10 bases between them. This CDR3 region has 12 residues. Germline V gene lookup returns CDR1 MNHEY and CDR2 SMNVEV (reference sequence).

This chain links TRBV19 with TRBJ1-5, with D maybe TRBD1 (6 bases). CDR3 length: 14 amino acids. V was shortened by 6 bases and J by 7 bases, with 16 bases between the two germline ends. Germline lookup yields CDR1 LNHDA and CDR2 SQIVND (reference sequence). CDR3 sequence (DNA): TGTGCCAGTAGGCTGGACAGTACGGGGCAGCCCCAGCATTTT. It yields the protein CASRLDSTGQPQHF.

This sequence joins TRBV7-2 and TRBJ2-1; 9 bases match TRBD2. Trimming removed 2 bases from V and 2 bases from J; junction bases left unmatched: 7. The CDR3 is 17 residues long. From germline, CDR1 is SGHTA and CDR2 FQGNSA. In nucleotides, the CDR3 is TGTGCCAGCAGCTTACAAGCGGGAGGCCCACCCTACAATGAGCAGTTCTTC. Its translation: CASSLQAGGPPYNEQFF.

The V and J genes are TRBV5-4 and TRBJ2-7; possibly TRBD1 or TRBD2 for D (5 bases each). CDR3 length equals 16 residues. Trimming took off 4 bases at V and 1 base at J, with 18 bases between the two ends. The germline gives CDR1 SGHNT, CDR2 YYREEE (reference sequence). The CDR3 sequence: CASSTPGRDPSYEQYF. The DNA of the CDR3 is TGTGCCAGCAGCACCCCTGGTCGGGACCCTTCCTACGAGCAGTACTTC.

In its sample, this clone was seen once. At the DNA level, this CDR3 is encoded by other sequences in the same sample as well. V and J are TRBV10-3 and TRBJ1-1, with 10 bases matching TRBD1. The V gene end was trimmed by 9 bases and the J gene end by 2 bases; junction bases not matched to a gene: 9. CDR1 is ENHRY, CDR2 SYGVKD, per germline. The CDR3 length is 15 residues. The CDR3 nucleotides are TGTGCCATATCAGGAGGGACAGGGGTTAACACTGAAGCTTTCTTT. Encoded protein: CAISGGTGVNTEAFF.

The chain has TRBV18 and TRBJ2-7; 7 nucleotides agree with TRBD1. The CDR3 extends over 15 amino acids. Trimming at V came to 0 bases and at J to 6 bases, leaving 8 bases not matched to a gene. The V gene's germline CDR1 is KGHSH and CDR2 LQKENI. The DNA for the CDR3 is TGTGCCAGCTCACCACCGGGACAGATTTTGCGCGAGCAGTACTTC. Translation gives CASSPPGQILREQYF.

The count of this clone is one. J is TRBJ2-5 and V is TRBV11-3; a weak D match, TRBD2 (6 bases). CDR3 length: 14 residues. Trimming took off 4 bases at V and 3 bases at J, with 12 bases between the two ends. The V gene's germline CDR1 is SGHNT and CDR2 YENEEA. The CDR3 loop reads CASSSSRGEETQYF. CDR3 nucleotides: TGTGCCAGCAGCTCCTCCCGCGGGGAAGAGACCCAGTACTTC.

V usage is TRBV27 and J usage is TRBJ2-3, with unresolved D. V lost 5 bases and J 2 bases, leaving 8 bases between the germline ends. Germline assignment: CDR1 MNHEY and CDR2 SMNVEV (reference sequence). The length of the CDR3 is 13 residues. CDR3 residues: CASSPYNTDTQYF. The CDR3 DNA sequence: TGTGCCAGCAGTCCCTATAACACAGATACGCAGTATTTT.